One and the same sample provided the 17 T cell receptor beta chains below, sequenced in a study of T cell responses to AZD1222 COVID-19 vaccine. The table came from immunoSEQ multiplex PCR; TCRdb's copy has only in-frame clones and leaves some out. The sample holds about 130,000 clones; 85% are singletons and the top ten take less than 5.5%. Source: peripheral blood, taken 28 days after the second AZD1222 dose. Receptors originate from an adult who received the AZD1222 COVID-19 vaccine.

V gene TRBV27 combines with J gene TRBJ2-1; TRBD1 aligns across 8 bases. After removal of 7 bases from V and 6 bases from J, the junction contained 8 bases not matched to a gene. This CDR3 has 14 residues. Germline loops: CDR1 MNHEY, CDR2 SMNVEV (reference sequence). CDR3 in amino acids: CASTAAGGPNEQFF. The CDR3 nucleotides read TGTGCCAGCACAGCGGCAGGGGGCCCCAATGAGCAGTTCTTC.

This clone was observed a single time. The chain has TRBV7-3 and TRBJ2-3, with a possible D match to TRBD2 (5 bases). The V and J ends lost 5 bases and 0 bases respectively, with 9 bases between them. CDR1 SGHTA and CDR2 FQGTGA come from the germline V gene. This CDR3 comprises 14 residues. DNA of the CDR3: TGTGCCAGCAGCCCTGGACTTAGCACAGATACGCAGTATTTT. Amino acid sequence: CASSPGLSTDTQYF.

The CDR3 nucleotides read TGTGCCAGCTCACCAGTCCCGGGACAGGGGGCTTATGAAAAACTGTTTTTT. Its translation: CASSPVPGQGAYEKLFF. The rearrangement joins TRBV18 to TRBJ1-4, with 12 positions matching TRBD1. V dropped 2 bases and J dropped 6; count of bases not matched to a gene: 7. The CDR3 runs 17 residues. CDR1 and CDR2 from the germline V gene are KGHSH and LQKENI.

The genes are TRBV7-3 and TRBJ2-1; D remains unclear. Trimming shortened V by 4 bases and J by 0 bases, and 7 bases separated the two germline ends. The germline CDR1 and CDR2 sequences are SGHTA and FQGTGA. This CDR3 comprises 14 residues. CDR3: CASSSSFSYNEQFF. CDR3 sequence (DNA): TGTGCCAGCAGCTCGTCCTTCTCCTACAATGAGCAGTTCTTC.

For the CDR3, the DNA is TGTGCCAGCAGTCCGTCTCCCACAGATACGCAGTATTTT. This gives the protein CASSPSPTDTQYF. The chain joins TRBV6-5 to TRBJ2-3; D is uncertain. Germline CDR1 MNHEY, CDR2 SVGAGI. The CDR3 length is 13 residues. V was cut by 5 bases and J by 2 bases, with 8 bases left in between.

V and J are TRBV11-3 and TRBJ2-2; TRBD1 matches 9 bases. The V segment lost 5 bases and the J segment 2 bases; nucleotides outside the gene matches: 6. CDR1 and CDR2 (germline): SGHNT, YENEEA. The CDR3 covers 16 residues. In DNA form, the CDR3 reads TGTGCCAGCAGCCTGTGGACAGGGGATAACACCGGGGAGCTGTTTTTT. Its translation: CASSLWTGDNTGELFF.

V and J are TRBV2 and TRBJ1-5; no firm D call. The CDR3 covers 15 residues. Looked up from germline, CDR1 is SNHLY and CDR2 is FYNNEI. V gave up 6 bases and J gave up 7 bases, with 19 bases separating them. In DNA form, the CDR3 reads TGTGCCAGCAGCGGCAGGCCACTTTTAGGACAGCCCCAGCATTTT. It yields the protein CASSGRPLLGQPQHF. The full variable domain, its missing parts supplied by reference TRBV2 and TRBJ1-5, is EPEVTQTPSHQVTQMGQEVILRCVPISNHLYFYWYRQILGQKVEFLVSFYNNEISEKSEIFDDQFSVERPDGSNFTLKIRSTKLEDSAMYFCASSGRPLLGQPQHFGDGTRLSIL.

V is TRBV20-1 and J is TRBJ1-4; D ambiguous. Germline assignment: CDR1 DFQATT and CDR2 SNEGSKA (reference sequence). Between the trimmed V and J ends, which lost 6 bases and 4 bases, there was a span of 6 bases. The CDR3 sequence is 11 residues long. CDR3 loop: CSAGFNEKLFF. The CDR3 DNA reads TGCAGTGCCGGCTTTAATGAAAAACTGTTTTTT.

This clone showed up just once. The chain joins TRBV5-1 to TRBJ2-3; TRBD2 matches 8 bases. Germline CDR1 reads SGHRS; CDR2 reads YFSETQ. Trimming removed 6 bases from V and 2 bases from J; junction bases left unmatched: 8. The CDR3 spans 15 residues. The CDR3 DNA sequence: TGCGCCAGCACCCGGGGGGGGGTCCCCACAGATACGCAGTATTTT. Translated: CASTRGGVPTDTQYF.

V is TRBV5-1 and J is TRBJ1-1; 9 bases are a match to TRBD1. This CDR3 has 13 residues. After removal of 7 bases from V and 1 base from J, the junction contained 2 bases not matched to a gene. CDR1 is SGHRS, CDR2 YFSETQ, per germline. The CDR3 DNA sequence: TGCGCCAGCCACAGGGGGCCGAACACTGAAGCTTTCTTT. Its protein is CASHRGPNTEAFF. The complete variable domain, with remaining parts taken from reference TRBV5-1 and TRBJ1-1, reads KAGVTQTPRYLIKTRGQQVTLSCSPISGHRSVSWYQQTPGQGLQFLFEYFSETQRNKGNFPGRFSGRQFSNSRSEMNVSTLELGDSALYLCASHRGPNTEAFFGQGTRLTVV.

The gene calls are TRBV19 and TRBJ1-4; D is unresolved. The ends were cut back, 5 bases at V and 10 bases at J, with 17 bases in the middle. Germline loops: CDR1 LNHDA, CDR2 SQIVND (reference sequence). The length of the CDR3 is 14 residues. The CDR3 is CASSPDLRLGKLFF. The CDR3 coding sequence is TGTGCCAGTAGTCCCGACTTGCGTCTGGGAAAACTGTTTTTT.

This clone has a handful of counts. J is TRBJ2-3 and V is TRBV19, with TRBD1 identical over 11 bases. V was pared by 5 bases and J by 8 bases, with 9 bases of the junction left unmatched. Germline V gene lookup returns CDR1 LNHDA and CDR2 SQIVND (reference sequence). CDR3 length equals 15 residues. CDR3 loop: CASSVGQGATVTQYF. CDR3 nucleotide sequence: TGTGCCAGTAGTGTAGGACAGGGGGCAACGGTTACGCAGTATTTT.

CDR3 in amino acids: CASSAGASNEQFF. DNA of the CDR3: TGTGCCAGCAGCGCGGGGGCGTCCAATGAGCAGTTCTTC. V is TRBV9 and J is TRBJ2-1; the D call may be TRBD1 or TRBD2 (6 bases each). V lost 3 bases to trimming and J lost 6 bases, with 10 bases between them. There are 13 residues in the CDR3. Germline loops: CDR1 SGDLS, CDR2 YYNGEE.

The chain joins TRBV7-9 to TRBJ1-5; D is uncertain. Trimming pared 4 bases from V and 3 bases from J, leaving 4 bases between. The germline CDR1 and CDR2 sequences are SEHNR and FQNEAQ (reference sequence). CDR3 length equals 12 residues. In DNA form, the CDR3 reads TGTGCCAGCAGCTCCAACAATCAGCCCCAGCATTTT. Translated, it gives CASSSNNQPQHF.

V is TRBV18 and J is TRBJ2-5, with D unclear. This CDR3 contains 15 residues. Germline CDR1 KGHSH, CDR2 LQKENI. Trimming stripped 3 bases from V and 3 bases from J, with 14 bases between. The CDR3 coding sequence is TGTGCCAGCTCACCTGAAACAGTCACGGAAGAGACCCAGTACTTC. It yields the protein CASSPETVTEETQYF.

V is TRBV27 and J is TRBJ1-2; 8 positions match TRBD1. With V trimmed by 3 bases and J by 8 bases, 5 bases remained unmatched. The germline V gene encodes CDR1 MNHEY and CDR2 SMNVEV (reference sequence). There are 13 residues in the CDR3. CDR3 nucleotides: TGTGCCAGCAGTTTGGTACAGGGGGGCGGCTACACCTTC. Translated: CASSLVQGGGYTF.

This clone was picked up one time. V gene TRBV19 combines with J gene TRBJ2-1, with a weak D call TRBD2 (5 bases). Trimming stripped 4 bases from V and 8 bases from J, with 12 bases between. This CDR3 spans 13 amino acids. Germline V CDR1 and CDR2: LNHDA, SQIVND (reference sequence). The CDR3 spells CASSSSLEDEQFF. CDR3 bases: TGTGCCAGTAGTAGCTCACTAGAGGATGAGCAGTTCTTC.